Each of the 5 T cell receptor beta chains below was sequenced from the same sample in a study of radiotherapy plus CTLA-4 blockade in lung cancer. The data were produced by immunoSEQ multiplex PCR, yet TCRdb's version contains in-frame clones alone and is incomplete. This table has tens of thousands of clones, around 87% appearing once. The material sequenced was peripheral blood, taken from a patient treated with radiotherapy plus ipilimumab. Source of these receptors: a human donor with non-small cell lung cancer that progressed on radiotherapy plus ipilimumab.

For the CDR3, the DNA is TGTGCCAGCAGCGTCTCAGGGGGAGAGCGCACAGATACGCAGTATTTT. It codes for CASSVSGGERTDTQYF. The genes are TRBV9 and TRBJ2-3, with 7 bases fitting TRBD1. CDR1 and CDR2 from the germline V gene are SGDLS and YYNGEE. The CDR3 sequence is 16 residues long. V shed 2 bases, J shed 1 base, and the junction held 7 bases outside the gene matches.

The chain employs TRBV10-3 and TRBJ1-2; 8 nucleotides align to TRBD1. V was clipped by 3 bases and J by 5 bases; unmatched bases: 5. The CDR3 sequence is 14 residues long. Germline CDR1 ENHRY, CDR2 SYGVKD. CDR3 protein: CAISEQGGGYGYTF. The CDR3 DNA reads as TGTGCCATCAGTGAACAGGGGGGAGGTTATGGCTACACCTTC.

The chain couples TRBV5-6 to TRBJ2-3, with D possibly matching TRBD2 (6 bases). Germline V gene lookup returns CDR1 SGHDT and CDR2 YYEEEE. V lost 2 bases, J lost 3 bases, and 10 bases lay in between. CDR3 length: 14 amino acids. CDR3 DNA sequence: TGTGCCAGCAGCTTCGGGGGAAGTACAGATACGCAGTATTTT. Protein: CASSFGGSTDTQYF.

CDR3 sequence (DNA): TGTGCCTGGAGTAGGGGAGGCAGGACCCACGAGCAGTACTTC. This translates into CAWSRGGRTHEQYF. The gene calls are TRBV30 and TRBJ2-7; D is possibly TRBD2 (6 bases). The CDR3 contains 14 residues. The V end was cut by 2 bases, the J end by 5 bases, with 16 bases between. From germline, CDR1 is GTSNPN and CDR2 SVGIG (reference sequence).

V and J are TRBV27 and TRBJ2-1; 8 nucleotides agree with TRBD1. V gave up 4 bases and J gave up 3 bases; unmatched junction bases: 2. Germline CDR1 is MNHEY and CDR2 is SMNVEV (reference sequence). CDR3 length: 14 residues. The CDR3 coding sequence is TGTGCCAGCAGTTATACAGGGGGCTACAATGAGCAGTTCTTC. Translating it yields CASSYTGGYNEQFF.